The source of this T cell receptor beta chain is a study of cytotoxic CD8 clonotypes in ibrutinib-treated CLL. The method was immunoSEQ multiplex PCR; TCRdb's version includes in-frame clones alone and lacks a portion of them. The repertoire holds more than 11,000 clones, roughly 70% seen once, with approximately 5.5% in the top ten. V trimming: 1 base; J trimming: 5 bases; junction bases outside the gene matches: 6. Germline V gives CDR1 MNHNY, CDR2 SVGAGI (reference sequence). The CDR3 runs 15 residues. General observations from the study: Once treatment began, public clonotypes, which were uncommon, contracted or stayed stable. Higher clonality was seen at ibrutinib response and a return toward baseline at progression.

This clone was counted a few times. The target antigen is unknown. The V gene is TRBV6-6, the J gene TRBJ1-1; 8 bases map to TRBD1. Sequencing used PBMCs, obtained before ibrutinib treatment. The sequence derives from a human donor with chronic lymphocytic leukemia. The chain's CDR3 is CASSYFQGAPTEAFF. The CDR3, as DNA: TGTGCCAGCAGTTACTTCCAGGGGGCTCCGACTGAAGCTTTCTTT.